This T cell receptor (beta chain) derives from a study of CD8 T cells in ankylosing spondylitis. Overall study findings and caveats: Disease-associated clones were CD8+ and fairly uncommon in peripheral blood. Typical of ankylosing spondylitis blood, it appeared, was a TCR beta motif of fewer than ten highly homologous variants.

Concerning this clonotype: Its antigen remains unidentified. A much larger clone sits a single nucleotide away, making a read error possible.

Quantitative 5'-RACE with molecular barcodes produced the TCR beta libraries. TCRdb re-analysed the 5' RACE reads in MiXCR, keeping a single row per CDR3 protein. The data hold about 170,000 distinct CDR3 sequences, with around 19% observed a single time. V lost 1 base, J lost 2 bases, and 11 bases lay in between. This CDR3 region has 16 residues. Germline V gives CDR1 LGHNA, CDR2 YNFKEQ. This chain joins TRBV4-2 and TRBJ2-2, with D hard to call. Sample: blood, either unsorted or a sorted T cell fraction (not recorded which). This clonotype was sampled from a male donor with ankylosing spondylitis or in good health (not recorded which). The CDR3 DNA reads as TGTGCCAGCAGCCAAGCTTACGGGCACAACACCGGGGAGCTGTTTTTT. This codes for CASSQAYGHNTGELFF.